Presented here are 2 T cell receptor beta chains from one specimen sequenced in a study of blood T cell repertoires in COVID-19. Assay: immunoSEQ multiplex PCR; the TCRdb copy retains only in-frame clones and omits some. The profile shows roughly 250,000 clones, 75% to 90% of them singletons. The sequenced sample was PBMCs or T cells enriched from blood (not recorded which). The receptors were gathered from a woman under 30 who had recovered from COVID-19.

This clone occurred once. The chain recombines TRBV6-5 with TRBJ2-3, with TRBD2 matching over 9 bases. Looked up from germline, CDR1 is MNHEY and CDR2 is SVGAGI. The CDR3 loop spans 15 amino acids. V dropped 8 bases and J dropped 9; count of bases not matched to a gene: 15. DNA of the CDR3: TGTGCCAGCTGCGCACTAGCGGGCCCGACGGGGACGCAGTATTTT. Amino acid sequence: CASCALAGPTGTQYF.

This clone has more than one count but fewer than ten. J is TRBJ2-1 and V is TRBV4-1, with D unresolved. The CDR3 runs 11 residues. Trimming cost V 4 bases and J 7 bases, with 5 bases left between them. Germline loops: CDR1 MGHRA, CDR2 YSYEKL. The CDR3 DNA follows: TGCGCCAGCAGCCTGAGGAATGAGCAGTTCTTC. Translated: CASSLRNEQFF.